This T cell receptor beta chain stems from a study of blood T cell repertoires in COVID-19. Turning to the study itself: Sources were T cells, B-cell-depleted T cells, or PBMCs; the material itself was cDNA or gDNA.

The germline V and J ends were trimmed by 1 base and 3 bases, with 12 bases remaining between them. Per the germline V gene, CDR1 is SGHVS and CDR2 is FNYEAQ. The CDR3 loop spans 15 amino acids. Under the authors' procedure: For nucleated cells, counts were estimated from reference gene primer amplification. This table comes from immunoSEQ multiplex PCR, and its TCRdb copy is limited to in-frame clones, with some not included. Clone size and V and J calls were adopted from that table, with D and trimming inferred from the DNA. The data show 81,000 or so clones, around 92% seen once. This receptor was identified in a woman aged 60-70 years with active COVID-19. The chain combines TRBV7-6 with TRBJ1-1; a possible D gene is TRBD1 (5 bases). Material: peripheral blood. Here the CDR3 DNA reads TGTGCCAGCAGCTTAGATCCAGGGTTGGACACTGAAGCTTTCTTT. Translating gives CASSLDPGLDTEAFF.